What follows describes a single T cell receptor (beta chain). This record comes from a study of blood T cell repertoires in COVID-19. The repertoire was sequenced with immunoSEQ multiplex PCR; TCRdb's copy has only in-frame clones and lacks some. Seen here are 400,000 to 550,000 clones, nearly 90% observed once, and the top ten hold around 1.8%. Deletions cut 3 bases from V and 2 bases from J, with 8 bases between. CDR3 length: 14 amino acids. Germline V gives CDR1 SGHAT, CDR2 FQDESV (reference sequence). This study enrolled people aged roughly 18 to 90 from about 24 US geographic areas. The V call is TRBV11-1, the J call TRBJ1-5; D perhaps matches TRBD1 (5 bases). Material: PBMCs or T cells enriched from blood (not recorded which). This clonotype was obtained from a woman aged 18 to 35 with acute COVID-19. In DNA, the CDR3 is TGTGCCAGCAGCTTGGGGGGGGGCAATCAGCCCCAGCATTTT. Its translation: CASSLGGGNQPQHF.